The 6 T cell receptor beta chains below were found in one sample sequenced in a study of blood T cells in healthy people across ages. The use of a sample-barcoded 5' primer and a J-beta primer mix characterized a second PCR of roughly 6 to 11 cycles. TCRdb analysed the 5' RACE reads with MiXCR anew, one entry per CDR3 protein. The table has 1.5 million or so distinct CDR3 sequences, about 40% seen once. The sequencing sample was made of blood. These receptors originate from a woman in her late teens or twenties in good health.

The CDR3 spells CASSLPLKTQYF. CDR3 coding DNA: TGTGCCAGCAGTTTACCGCTAAAGACCCAGTACTTC. V is TRBV12-3 or TRBV12-4 and J is TRBJ2-5; D uncertain. V lost 2 bases and J 6 bases, leaving 7 bases between the germline ends. The CDR3 has 12 amino acids.

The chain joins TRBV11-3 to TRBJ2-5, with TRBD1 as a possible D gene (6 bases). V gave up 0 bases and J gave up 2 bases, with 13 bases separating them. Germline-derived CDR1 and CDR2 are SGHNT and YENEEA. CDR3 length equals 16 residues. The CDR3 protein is CASSLESVGGQETQYF. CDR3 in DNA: TGTGCCAGCAGCTTAGAATCCGTAGGGGGACAAGAGACCCAGTACTTC.

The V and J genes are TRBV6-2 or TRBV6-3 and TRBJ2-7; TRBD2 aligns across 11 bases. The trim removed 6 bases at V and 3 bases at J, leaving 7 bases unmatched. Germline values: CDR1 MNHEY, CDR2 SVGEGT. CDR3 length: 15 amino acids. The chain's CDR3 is CASRPVAGGFYEQYF. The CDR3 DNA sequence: TGTGCCAGCAGACCCGTAGCGGGAGGGTTCTACGAGCAGTACTTC.

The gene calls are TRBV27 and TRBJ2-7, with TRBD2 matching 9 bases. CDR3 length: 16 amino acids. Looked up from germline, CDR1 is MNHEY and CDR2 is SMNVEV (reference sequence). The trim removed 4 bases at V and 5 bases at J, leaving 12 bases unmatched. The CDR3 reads CASSSYLGAGGNEQYF. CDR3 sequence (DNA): TGTGCCAGCAGTTCATACCTCGGAGCGGGAGGTAACGAGCAGTACTTC.

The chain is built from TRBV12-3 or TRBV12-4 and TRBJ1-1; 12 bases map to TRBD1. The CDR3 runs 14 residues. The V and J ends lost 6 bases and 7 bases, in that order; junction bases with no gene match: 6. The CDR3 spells CASRGTGGGGEAFF. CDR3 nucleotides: TGTGCCAGCAGGGGGACAGGGGGCGGTGGTGAAGCTTTCTTT.

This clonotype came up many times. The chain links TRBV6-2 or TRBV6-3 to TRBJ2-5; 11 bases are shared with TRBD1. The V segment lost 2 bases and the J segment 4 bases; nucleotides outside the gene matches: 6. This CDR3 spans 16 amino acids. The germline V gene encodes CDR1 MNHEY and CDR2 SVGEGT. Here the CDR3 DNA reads TGTGCCAGCAGTTACGCGGGACAGGGGGACATAGAGACCCAGTACTTC. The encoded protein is CASSYAGQGDIETQYF.